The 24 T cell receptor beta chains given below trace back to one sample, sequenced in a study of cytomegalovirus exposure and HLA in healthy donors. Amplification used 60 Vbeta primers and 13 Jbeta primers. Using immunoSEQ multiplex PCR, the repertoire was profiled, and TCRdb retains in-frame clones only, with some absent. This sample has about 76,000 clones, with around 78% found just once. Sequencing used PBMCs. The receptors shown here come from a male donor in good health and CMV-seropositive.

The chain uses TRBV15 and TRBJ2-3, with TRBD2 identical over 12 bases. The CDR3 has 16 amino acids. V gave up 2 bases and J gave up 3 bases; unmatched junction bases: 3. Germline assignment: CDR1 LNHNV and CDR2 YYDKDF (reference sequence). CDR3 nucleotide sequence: TGTGCCACCAGCAGACGACTAGCGGGAGTGACAGATACGCAGTATTTT. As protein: CATSRRLAGVTDTQYF.

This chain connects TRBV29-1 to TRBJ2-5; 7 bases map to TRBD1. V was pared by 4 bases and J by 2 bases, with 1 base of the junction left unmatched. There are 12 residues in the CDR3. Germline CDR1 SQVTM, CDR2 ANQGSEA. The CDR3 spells CSVARGQETQYF. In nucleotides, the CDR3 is TGCAGCGTTGCCAGGGGGCAAGAGACCCAGTACTTC.

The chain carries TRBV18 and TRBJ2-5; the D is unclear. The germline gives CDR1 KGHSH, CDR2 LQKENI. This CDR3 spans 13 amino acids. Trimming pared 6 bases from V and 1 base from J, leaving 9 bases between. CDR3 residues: CASSPPLQETQYF. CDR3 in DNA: TGTGCCAGCTCCCCCCCCCTCCAAGAGACCCAGTACTTC.

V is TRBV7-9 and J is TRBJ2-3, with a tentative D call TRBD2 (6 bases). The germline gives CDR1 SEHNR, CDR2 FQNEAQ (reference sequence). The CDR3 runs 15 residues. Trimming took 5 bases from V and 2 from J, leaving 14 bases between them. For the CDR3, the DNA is TGTGCCAGCAGCAACCTCGGCGGGGTCACAGATACGCAGTATTTT. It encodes CASSNLGGVTDTQYF.

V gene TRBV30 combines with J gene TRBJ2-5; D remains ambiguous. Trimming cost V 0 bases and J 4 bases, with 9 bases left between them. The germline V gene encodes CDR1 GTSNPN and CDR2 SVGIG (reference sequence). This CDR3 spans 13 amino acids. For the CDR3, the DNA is TGTGCCTGGAGTGTTGGCAGTCGAGAGACCCAGTACTTC. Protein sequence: CAWSVGSRETQYF.

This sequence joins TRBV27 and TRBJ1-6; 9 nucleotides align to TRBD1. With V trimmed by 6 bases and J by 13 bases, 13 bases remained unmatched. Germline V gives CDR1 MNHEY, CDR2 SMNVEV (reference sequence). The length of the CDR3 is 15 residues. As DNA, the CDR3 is TGTGCCAGCAGAGGTCCGGGACAGGGTTTACGTCCCCTCCACTTT. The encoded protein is CASRGPGQGLRPLHF.

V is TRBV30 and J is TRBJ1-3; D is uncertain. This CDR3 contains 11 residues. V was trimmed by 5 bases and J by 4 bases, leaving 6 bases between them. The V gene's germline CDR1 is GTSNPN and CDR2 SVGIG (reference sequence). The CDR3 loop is CAWDQGNTIYF. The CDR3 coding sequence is TGTGCCTGGGATCAGGGAAACACCATATATTTT.

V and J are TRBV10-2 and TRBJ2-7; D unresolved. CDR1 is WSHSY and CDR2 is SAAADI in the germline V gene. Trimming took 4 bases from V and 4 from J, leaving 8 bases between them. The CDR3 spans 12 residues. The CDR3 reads CASSVAIYEQYF. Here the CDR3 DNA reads TGCGCCAGCAGTGTTGCTATATACGAGCAGTACTTC.

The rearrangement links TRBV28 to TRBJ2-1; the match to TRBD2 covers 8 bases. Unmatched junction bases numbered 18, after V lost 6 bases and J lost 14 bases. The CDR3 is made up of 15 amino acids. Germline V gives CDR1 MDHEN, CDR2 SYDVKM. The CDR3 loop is CASSPGTRATYGEFF. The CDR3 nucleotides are TGTGCCAGCAGCCCCGGGACTAGGGCCACTTACGGGGAGTTCTTC.

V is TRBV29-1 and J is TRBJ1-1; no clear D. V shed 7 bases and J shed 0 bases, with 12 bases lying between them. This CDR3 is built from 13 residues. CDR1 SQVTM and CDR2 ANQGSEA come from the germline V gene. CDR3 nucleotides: TGCAGCGCCGTGGGCAGGTTGAACACTGAAGCTTTCTTT. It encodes CSAVGRLNTEAFF.

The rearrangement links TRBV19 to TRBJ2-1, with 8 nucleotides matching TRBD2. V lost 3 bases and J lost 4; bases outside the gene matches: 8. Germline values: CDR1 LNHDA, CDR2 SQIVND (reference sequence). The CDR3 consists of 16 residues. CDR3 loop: CASSILSGRGYNEQFF. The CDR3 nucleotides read TGTGCCAGTAGTATCCTAAGCGGGAGAGGTTACAATGAGCAGTTCTTC.

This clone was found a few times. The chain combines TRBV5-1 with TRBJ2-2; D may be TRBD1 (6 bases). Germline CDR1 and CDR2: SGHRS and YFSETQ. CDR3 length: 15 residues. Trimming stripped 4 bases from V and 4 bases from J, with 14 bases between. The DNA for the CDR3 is TGCGCCAGCAGCCCCCAGACAGGATCCACCGGGGAGCTGTTTTTT. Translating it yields CASSPQTGSTGELFF.

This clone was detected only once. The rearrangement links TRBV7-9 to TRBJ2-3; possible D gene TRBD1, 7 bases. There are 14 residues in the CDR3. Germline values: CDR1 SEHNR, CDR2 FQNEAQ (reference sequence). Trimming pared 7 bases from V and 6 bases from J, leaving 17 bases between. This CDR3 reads CASNKGASADTQYF. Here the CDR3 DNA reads TGTGCCAGCAACAAGGGGGCTAGCGCCGATACGCAGTATTTT.

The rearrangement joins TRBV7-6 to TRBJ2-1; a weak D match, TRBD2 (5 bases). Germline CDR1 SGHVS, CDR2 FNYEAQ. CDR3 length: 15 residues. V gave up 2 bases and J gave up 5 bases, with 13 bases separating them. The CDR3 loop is CASSLRRPGDNEQFF. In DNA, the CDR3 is TGTGCCAGCAGCTTACGCCGCCCCGGGGACAATGAGCAGTTCTTC.

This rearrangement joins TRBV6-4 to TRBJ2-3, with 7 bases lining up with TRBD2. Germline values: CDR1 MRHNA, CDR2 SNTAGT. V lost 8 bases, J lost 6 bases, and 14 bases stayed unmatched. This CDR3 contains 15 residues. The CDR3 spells CASRPEAGRPDTQYF. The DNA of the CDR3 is TGTGCCAGCCGTCCCGAAGCGGGACGTCCGGATACGCAGTATTTT.

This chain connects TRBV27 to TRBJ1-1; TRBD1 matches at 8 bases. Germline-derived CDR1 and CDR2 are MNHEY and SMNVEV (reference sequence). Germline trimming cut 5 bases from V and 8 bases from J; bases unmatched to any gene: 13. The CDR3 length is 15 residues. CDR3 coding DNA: TGTGCCAGCAGTCCGGGGACAGGTGGCTTCTCCGAAGCTTTCTTT. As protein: CASSPGTGGFSEAFF.

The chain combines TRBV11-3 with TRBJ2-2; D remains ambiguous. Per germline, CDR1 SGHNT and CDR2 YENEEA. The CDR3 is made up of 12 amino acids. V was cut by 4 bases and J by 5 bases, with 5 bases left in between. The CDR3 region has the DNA TGTGCCAGCAGCTCCGAGACCGGGGAGCTGTTTTTT. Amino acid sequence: CASSSETGELFF.

The DNA for the CDR3 is TGCGCCAGCAGCCCCCGGGACAGGTCGGGTGGCTACACCTTC. This sequence encodes CASSPRDRSGGYTF. The V call is TRBV5-1, the J call TRBJ1-2; 8 nucleotides agree with TRBD1. CDR3 length: 14 amino acids. Germline-derived CDR1 and CDR2 are SGHRS and YFSETQ. Trimming removed 4 bases from V and 7 bases from J; junction bases left unmatched: 9.

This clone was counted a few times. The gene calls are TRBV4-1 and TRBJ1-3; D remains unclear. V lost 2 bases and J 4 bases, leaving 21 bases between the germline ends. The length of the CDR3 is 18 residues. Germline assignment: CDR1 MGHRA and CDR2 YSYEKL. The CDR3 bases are TGCGCCAGCAGCCAATTTCGGGGTCTTCCCGTCGGGGGAAACACCATATATTTT. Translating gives CASSQFRGLPVGGNTIYF.

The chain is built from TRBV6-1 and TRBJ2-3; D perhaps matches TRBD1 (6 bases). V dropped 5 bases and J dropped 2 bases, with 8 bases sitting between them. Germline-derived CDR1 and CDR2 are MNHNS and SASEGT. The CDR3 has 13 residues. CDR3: CASSHRVTDTQYF. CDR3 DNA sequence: TGTGCCAGCAGTCACAGGGTCACAGATACGCAGTATTTT.

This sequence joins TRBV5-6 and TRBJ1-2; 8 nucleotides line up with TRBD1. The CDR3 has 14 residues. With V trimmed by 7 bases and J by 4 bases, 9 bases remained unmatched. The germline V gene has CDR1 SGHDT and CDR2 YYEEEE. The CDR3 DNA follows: TGTGCCAGCGGTATCCGACAGGGGTCCTATGGCTACACCTTC. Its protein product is CASGIRQGSYGYTF.

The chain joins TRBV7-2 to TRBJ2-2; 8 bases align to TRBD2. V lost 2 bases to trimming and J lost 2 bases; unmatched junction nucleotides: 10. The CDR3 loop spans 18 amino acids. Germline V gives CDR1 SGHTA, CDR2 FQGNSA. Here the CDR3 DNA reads TGTGCCAGCAGCTTATACCAGGGAGGGACTAGAAACACCGGGGAGCTGTTTTTT. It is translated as CASSLYQGGTRNTGELFF.

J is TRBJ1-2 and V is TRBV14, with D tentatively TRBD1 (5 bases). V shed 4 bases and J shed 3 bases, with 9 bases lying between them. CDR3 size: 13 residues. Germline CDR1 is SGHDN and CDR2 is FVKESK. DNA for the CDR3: TGTGCCAGCAGCCGGACACTGCACTATGGCTACACCTTC. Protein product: CASSRTLHYGYTF. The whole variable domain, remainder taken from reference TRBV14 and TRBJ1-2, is EAGVTQFPSHSVIEKGQTVTLRCDPISGHDNLYWYRRVMGKEIKFLLHFVKESKQDESGMPNNRFLAERTGGTYSTLKVQPAELEDSGVYFCASSRTLHYGYTFGSGTRLTVV.

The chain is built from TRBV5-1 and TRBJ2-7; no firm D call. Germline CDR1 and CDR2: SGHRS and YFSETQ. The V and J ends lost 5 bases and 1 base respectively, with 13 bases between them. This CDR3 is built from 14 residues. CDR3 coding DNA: TGCGCCAGCAGTTTGTTATCACAATCCTACGAGCAGTACTTC. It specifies CASSLLSQSYEQYF.